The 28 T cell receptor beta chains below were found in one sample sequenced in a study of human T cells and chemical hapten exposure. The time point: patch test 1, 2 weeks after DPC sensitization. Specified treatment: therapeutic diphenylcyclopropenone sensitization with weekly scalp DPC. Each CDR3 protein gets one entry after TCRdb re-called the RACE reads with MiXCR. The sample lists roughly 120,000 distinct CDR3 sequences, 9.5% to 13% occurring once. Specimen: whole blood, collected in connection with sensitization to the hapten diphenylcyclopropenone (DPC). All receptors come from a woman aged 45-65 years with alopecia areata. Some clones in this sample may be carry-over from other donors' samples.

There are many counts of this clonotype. CDR3 sequence: CASSFEMNTEAFF. The CDR3 nucleotides read TGTGCCAGCAGCTTCGAGATGAACACTGAAGCTTTCTTT. This chain links TRBV11-3 with TRBJ1-1; D is ambiguous. The germline V and J ends were trimmed by 3 bases and 0 bases, with 5 bases remaining between them. The CDR3 is 13 amino acids. Germline V gives CDR1 SGHNT, CDR2 YENEEA.

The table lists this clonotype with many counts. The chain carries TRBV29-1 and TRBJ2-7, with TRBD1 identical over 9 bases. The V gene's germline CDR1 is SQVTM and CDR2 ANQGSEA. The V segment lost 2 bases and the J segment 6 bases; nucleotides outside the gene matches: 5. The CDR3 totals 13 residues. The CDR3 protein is CSVERDRVGEQYF. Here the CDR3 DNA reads TGCAGCGTTGAACGGGACAGGGTTGGCGAGCAGTACTTC.

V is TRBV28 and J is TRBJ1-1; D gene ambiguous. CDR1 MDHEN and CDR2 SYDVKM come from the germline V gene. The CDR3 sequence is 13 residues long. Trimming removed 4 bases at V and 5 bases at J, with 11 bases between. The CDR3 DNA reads TGTGCCAGCAGTTCATACTTCGGGACTGAAGCTTTCTTT. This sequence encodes CASSSYFGTEAFF.

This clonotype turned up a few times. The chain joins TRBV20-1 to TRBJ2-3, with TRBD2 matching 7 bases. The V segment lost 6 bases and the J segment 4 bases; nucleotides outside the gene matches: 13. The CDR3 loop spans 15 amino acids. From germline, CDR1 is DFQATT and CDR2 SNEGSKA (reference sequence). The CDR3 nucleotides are TGCAGTGCGCAAACCTCCGGGGGGACGGCAGATACGCAGTATTTT. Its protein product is CSAQTSGGTADTQYF.

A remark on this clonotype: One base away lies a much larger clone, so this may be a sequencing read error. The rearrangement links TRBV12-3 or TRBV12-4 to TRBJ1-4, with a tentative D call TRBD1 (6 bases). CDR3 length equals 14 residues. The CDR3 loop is CVSSVTGIREKLFF. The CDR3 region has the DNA TGTGTCAGCAGCGTAACAGGGATACGAGAAAAACTGTTTTTT.

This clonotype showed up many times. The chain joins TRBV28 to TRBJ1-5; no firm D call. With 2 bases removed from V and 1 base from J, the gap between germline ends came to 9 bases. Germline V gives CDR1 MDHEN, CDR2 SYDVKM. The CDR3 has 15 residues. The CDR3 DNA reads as TGTGCCAGCAGTTTACGCGGTGGAAGCAATCAGCCCCAGCATTTT. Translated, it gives CASSLRGGSNQPQHF.

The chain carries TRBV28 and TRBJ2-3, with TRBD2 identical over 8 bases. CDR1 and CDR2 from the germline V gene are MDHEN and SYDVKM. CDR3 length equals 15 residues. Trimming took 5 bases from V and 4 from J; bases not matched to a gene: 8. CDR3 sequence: CASSPPGGPADTQYF. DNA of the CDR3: TGTGCCAGCAGTCCTCCGGGGGGGCCGGCAGATACGCAGTATTTT.

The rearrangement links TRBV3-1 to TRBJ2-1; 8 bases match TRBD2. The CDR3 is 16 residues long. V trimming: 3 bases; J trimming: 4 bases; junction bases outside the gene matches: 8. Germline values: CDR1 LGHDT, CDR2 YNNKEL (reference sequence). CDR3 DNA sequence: TGTGCCAGCAGCCATTACCGGCGGGGGGCGTACAATGAGCAGTTCTTC. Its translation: CASSHYRRGAYNEQFF.

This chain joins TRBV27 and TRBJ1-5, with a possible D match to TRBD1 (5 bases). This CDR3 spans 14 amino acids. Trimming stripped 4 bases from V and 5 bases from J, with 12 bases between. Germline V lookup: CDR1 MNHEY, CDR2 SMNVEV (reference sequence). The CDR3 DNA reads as TGTGCCAGCAGTTCGCAGGGATACCATCAGCCCCAGCATTTT. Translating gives CASSSQGYHQPQHF.

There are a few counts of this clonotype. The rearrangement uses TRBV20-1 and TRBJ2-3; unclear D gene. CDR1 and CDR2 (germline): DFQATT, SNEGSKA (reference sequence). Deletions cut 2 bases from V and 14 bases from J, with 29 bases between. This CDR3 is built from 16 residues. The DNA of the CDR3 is TGCAGTGCTAGATTACCGACTCCCGCGGATACTGAAACCCCGTATTTT. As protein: CSARLPTPADTETPYF.

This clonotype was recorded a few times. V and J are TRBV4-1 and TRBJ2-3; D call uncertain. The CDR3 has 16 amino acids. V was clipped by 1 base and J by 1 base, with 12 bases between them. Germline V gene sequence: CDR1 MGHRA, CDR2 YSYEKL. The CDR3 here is CASSQVRLGGTDTQYF. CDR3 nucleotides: TGCGCCAGCAGCCAAGTGCGTCTCGGAGGCACAGATACGCAGTATTTT.

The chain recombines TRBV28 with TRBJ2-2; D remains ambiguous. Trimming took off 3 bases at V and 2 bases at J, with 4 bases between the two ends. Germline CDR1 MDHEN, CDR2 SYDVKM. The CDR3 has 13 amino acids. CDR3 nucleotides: TGTGCCAGCAGTTTGGTAAACACCGGGGAGCTGTTTTTT. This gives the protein CASSLVNTGELFF.

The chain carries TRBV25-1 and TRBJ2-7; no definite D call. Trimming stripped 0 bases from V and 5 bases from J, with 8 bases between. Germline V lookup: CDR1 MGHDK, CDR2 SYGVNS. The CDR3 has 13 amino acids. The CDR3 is CASSEYLVNEQYF. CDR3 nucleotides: TGTGCCAGCAGTGAATATTTGGTAAACGAGCAGTACTTC.

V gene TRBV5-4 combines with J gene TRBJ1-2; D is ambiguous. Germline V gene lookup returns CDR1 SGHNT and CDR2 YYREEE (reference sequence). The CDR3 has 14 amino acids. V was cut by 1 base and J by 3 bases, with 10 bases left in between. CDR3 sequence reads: CASSLPRTDYGYTF. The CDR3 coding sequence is TGTGCCAGCAGCTTGCCAAGGACCGACTATGGCTACACCTTC.

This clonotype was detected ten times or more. The CDR3 coding sequence is TGCAGTGCTCCGGCTGTCGGGACTAGCGGGGGGGCCGTATACAATGAGCAGTTCTTC. Residues: CSAPAVGTSGGAVYNEQFF. V gene TRBV20-1 combines with J gene TRBJ2-1; TRBD2 agrees at 16 bases. Germline V gene data show CDR1 as DFQATT and CDR2 as SNEGSKA (reference sequence). This CDR3 region has 19 residues. The junction had 14 bases not matched to a gene; V was cut back by 5 bases and J by 4 bases.

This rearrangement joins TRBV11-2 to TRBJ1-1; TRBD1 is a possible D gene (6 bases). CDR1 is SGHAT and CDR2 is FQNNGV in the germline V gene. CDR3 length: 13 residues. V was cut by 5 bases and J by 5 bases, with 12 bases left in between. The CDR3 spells CASSRTGKTEAFF. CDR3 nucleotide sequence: TGTGCCAGCAGCCGCACAGGGAAGACTGAAGCTTTCTTT. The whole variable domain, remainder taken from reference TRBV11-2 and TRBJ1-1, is EAGVAQSPRYKIIEKRQSVAFWCNPISGHATLYWYQQILGQGPKLLIQFQNNGVVDDSQLPKDRFSAERLKGVDSTLKIQPAKLEDSAVYLCASSRTGKTEAFFGQGTRLTVV.

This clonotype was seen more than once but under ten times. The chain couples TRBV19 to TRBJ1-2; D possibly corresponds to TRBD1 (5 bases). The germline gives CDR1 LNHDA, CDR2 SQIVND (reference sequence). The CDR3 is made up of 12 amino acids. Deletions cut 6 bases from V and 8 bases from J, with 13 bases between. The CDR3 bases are TGTGCCAGTAGAGGGACCTTCCACGGCTACACCTTC. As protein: CASRGTFHGYTF.

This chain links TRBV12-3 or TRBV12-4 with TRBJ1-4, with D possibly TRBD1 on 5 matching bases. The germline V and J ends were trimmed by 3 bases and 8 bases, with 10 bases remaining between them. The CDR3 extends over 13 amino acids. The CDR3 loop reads CASSLTEGEKLFF. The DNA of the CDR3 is TGTGCCAGCAGTTTGACAGAAGGCGAAAAACTGTTTTTT.

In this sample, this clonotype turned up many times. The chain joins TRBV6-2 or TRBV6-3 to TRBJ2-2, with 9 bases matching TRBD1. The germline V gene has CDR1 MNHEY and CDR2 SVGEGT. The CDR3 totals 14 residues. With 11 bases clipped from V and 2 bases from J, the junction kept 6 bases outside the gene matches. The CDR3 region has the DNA TGTGCCTCCAGACAGGGGGTTAACACCGGGGAGCTGTTTTTT. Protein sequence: CASRQGVNTGELFF.

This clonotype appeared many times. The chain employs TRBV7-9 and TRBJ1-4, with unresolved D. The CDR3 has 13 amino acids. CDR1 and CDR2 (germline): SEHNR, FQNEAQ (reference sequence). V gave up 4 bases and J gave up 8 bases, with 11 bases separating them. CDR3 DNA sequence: TGTGCCAGCAGCTCTGTGGTAGGCGAAAAACTGTTTTTT. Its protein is CASSSVVGEKLFF. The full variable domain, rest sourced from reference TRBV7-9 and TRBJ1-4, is DTGVSQNPRHKITKRGQNVTFRCDPISEHNRLYWYRQTLGQGPEFLTYFQNEAQLEKSRLLSDRFSAERPKGSFSTLEIQRTEQGDSAMYLCASSSVVGEKLFFGSGTQLSVL.

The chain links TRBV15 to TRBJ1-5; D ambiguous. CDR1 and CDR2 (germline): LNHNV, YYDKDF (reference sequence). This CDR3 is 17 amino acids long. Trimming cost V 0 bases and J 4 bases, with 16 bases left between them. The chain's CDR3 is CATSREHPLEGNQPQHF. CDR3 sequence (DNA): TGTGCCACCAGCAGAGAACACCCGTTGGAGGGAAATCAGCCCCAGCATTTT. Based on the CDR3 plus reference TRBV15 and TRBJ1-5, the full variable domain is DAMVIQNPRYQVTQFGKPVTLSCSQTLNHNVMYWYQQKSSQAPKLLFHYYDKDFNNEADTPDNFQSRRPNTSFCFLDIRSPGLGDTAMYLCATSREHPLEGNQPQHFGDGTRLSIL.

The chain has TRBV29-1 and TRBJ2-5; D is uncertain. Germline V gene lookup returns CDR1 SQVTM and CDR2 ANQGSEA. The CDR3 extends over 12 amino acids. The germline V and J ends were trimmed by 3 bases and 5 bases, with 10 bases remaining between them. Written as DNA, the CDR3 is TGCAGCGTTGACTGGATCGGGGAGACCCAGTACTTC. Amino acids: CSVDWIGETQYF.

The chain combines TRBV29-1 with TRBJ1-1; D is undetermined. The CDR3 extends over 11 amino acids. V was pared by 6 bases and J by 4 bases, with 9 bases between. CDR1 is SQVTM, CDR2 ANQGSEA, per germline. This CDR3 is CSVDEITEAFF. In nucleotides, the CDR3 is TGCAGCGTCGATGAGATCACTGAAGCTTTCTTT.

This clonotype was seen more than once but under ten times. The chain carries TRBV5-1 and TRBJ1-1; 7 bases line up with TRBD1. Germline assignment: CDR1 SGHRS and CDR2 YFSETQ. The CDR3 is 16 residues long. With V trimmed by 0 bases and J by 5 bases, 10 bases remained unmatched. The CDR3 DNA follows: TGCGCCAGCAGCTTGGATACAGACAGGGTACAGACTGAAGCTTTCTTT. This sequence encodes CASSLDTDRVQTEAFF.

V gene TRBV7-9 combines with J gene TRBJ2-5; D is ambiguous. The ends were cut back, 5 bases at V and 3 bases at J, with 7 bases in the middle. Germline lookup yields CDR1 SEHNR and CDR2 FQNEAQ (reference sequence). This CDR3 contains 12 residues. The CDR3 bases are TGTGCCAGCAGCGCGCCAGAAGAGACCCAGTACTTC. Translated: CASSAPEETQYF.

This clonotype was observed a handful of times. In DNA, the CDR3 is TGCGCCAGCAGCTTTACGCCAGGGGCCCTCGCCACGCAAGAGACCCAGTACTTC. The encoded protein is CASSFTPGALATQETQYF. The V gene is TRBV5-1, the J gene TRBJ2-5; a weak D match, TRBD1 (6 bases). Germline CDR1 is SGHRS and CDR2 is YFSETQ. With 2 bases removed from V and 2 bases from J, the gap between germline ends came to 22 bases. There are 18 residues in the CDR3.

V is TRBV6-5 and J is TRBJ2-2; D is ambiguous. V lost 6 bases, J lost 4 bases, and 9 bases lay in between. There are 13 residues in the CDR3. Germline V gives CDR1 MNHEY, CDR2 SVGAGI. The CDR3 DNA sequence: TGTGCCAGCAGCCAGGATGGCACCGGGGAGCTGTTTTTT. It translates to CASSQDGTGELFF.

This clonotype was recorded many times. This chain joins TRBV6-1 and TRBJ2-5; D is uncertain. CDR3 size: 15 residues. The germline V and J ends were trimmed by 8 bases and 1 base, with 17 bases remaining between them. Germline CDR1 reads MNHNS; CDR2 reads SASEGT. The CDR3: CASGPRGAFQETQYF. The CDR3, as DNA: TGTGCCAGCGGGCCCCGAGGAGCTTTCCAAGAGACCCAGTACTTC.